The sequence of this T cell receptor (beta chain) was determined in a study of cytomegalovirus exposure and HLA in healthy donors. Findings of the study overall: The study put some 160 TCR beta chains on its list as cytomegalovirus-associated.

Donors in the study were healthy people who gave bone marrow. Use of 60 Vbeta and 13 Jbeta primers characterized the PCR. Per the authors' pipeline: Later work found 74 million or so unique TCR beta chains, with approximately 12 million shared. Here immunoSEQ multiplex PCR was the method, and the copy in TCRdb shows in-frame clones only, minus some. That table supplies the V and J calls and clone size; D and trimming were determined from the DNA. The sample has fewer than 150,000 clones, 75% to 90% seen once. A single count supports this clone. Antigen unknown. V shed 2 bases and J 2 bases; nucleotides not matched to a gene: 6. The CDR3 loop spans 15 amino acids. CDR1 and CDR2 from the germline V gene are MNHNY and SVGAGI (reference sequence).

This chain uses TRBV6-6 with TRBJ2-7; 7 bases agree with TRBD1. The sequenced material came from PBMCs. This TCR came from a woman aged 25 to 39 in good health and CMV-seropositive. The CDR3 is CASSYQGQGAYEQYF. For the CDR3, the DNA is TGTGCCAGCAGTTACCAGGGGCAGGGGGCCTACGAGCAGTACTTC.